Below are 32 T cell receptor beta chains sequenced from a single sample in a study of CD8 T cells in ankylosing spondylitis. Study observations and caveats: A motif in TCR beta, a set of roughly eight highly homologous variants, appeared characteristic of ankylosing spondylitis blood.

TCRdb re-derived calls from the 5' RACE reads in MiXCR, one entry per CDR3 protein. The table lists around 430,000 distinct CDR3 sequences, more than 15% of them singletons, with approximately 0.97% in the top ten. These receptors' antigens are unknown. The sequenced sample consisted of blood, either unsorted or a sorted T cell fraction (not recorded which). The origin of the receptors is a male donor with ankylosing spondylitis.

This clonotype was counted ten times or more. The V gene is TRBV5-1, the J gene TRBJ2-3, with D possibly TRBD2 on 6 matching bases. Germline-derived CDR1 and CDR2 are SGHRS and YFSETQ. Trimming removed 7 bases at V and 0 bases at J, with 21 bases between. There are 17 residues in the CDR3. CDR3 bases: TGCGCCAGCTCAGGTGGGGGAGGATTCGCTAGCACAGATACGCAGTATTTT. As protein: CASSGGGGFASTDTQYF.

The chain has TRBV20-1 and TRBJ2-2; tentative D call: TRBD2 (5 bases). CDR1 and CDR2 from the germline V gene are DFQATT and SNEGSKA (reference sequence). CDR3 length: 15 amino acids. Trimming took off 6 bases at V and 0 bases at J, with 14 bases between the two ends. CDR3 residues: CSARTGNANTGELFF. CDR3 nucleotide sequence: TGCAGTGCCCGGACGGGGAACGCGAACACCGGGGAGCTGTTTTTT.

This clonotype occurred a few times. This chain links TRBV6-1 with TRBJ1-3; D unclear. Trimming shortened V by 6 bases and J by 5 bases, and 11 bases separated the two germline ends. The CDR3 has 13 amino acids. Per germline, CDR1 MNHNS and CDR2 SASEGT. CDR3 in amino acids: CASSPGQRNTIYF. The CDR3 DNA reads TGTGCCAGCAGCCCGGGCCAGAGAAACACCATATATTTT.

This clonotype was found many times. The chain links TRBV12-3 or TRBV12-4 to TRBJ2-7; 9 bases map to TRBD1. This CDR3 is 15 amino acids long. The trim removed 6 bases at V and 7 bases at J, leaving 13 bases unmatched. The CDR3 reads CASRSQGALMGEQYF. CDR3 bases: TGTGCCAGCAGATCACAGGGGGCACTAATGGGGGAGCAGTACTTC.

The chain links TRBV18 to TRBJ2-3, with TRBD1 matching 12 bases. Trimming removed 0 bases from V and 4 bases from J; junction bases left unmatched: 2. The germline CDR1 and CDR2 sequences are KGHSH and LQKENI. The CDR3 runs 16 residues. The CDR3 loop is CASSPPGTGGSDTQYF. The DNA of the CDR3 is TGTGCCAGCTCACCACCGGGGACAGGGGGCTCAGATACGCAGTATTTT.

This clonotype has just one count. The chain combines TRBV9 with TRBJ2-1, with 9 bases identical to TRBD2. Per germline, CDR1 SGDLS and CDR2 YYNGEE. This CDR3 is built from 16 residues. Losses at the gene ends were 3 bases for V and 7 bases for J; bases not matched to a gene: 11. In DNA form, the CDR3 reads TGTGCCAGCAGCGGGGGAGCGGGAGGAGCAGTAAATGAGCAGTTCTTC. Amino acid sequence: CASSGGAGGAVNEQFF.

This clonotype has more than one count but fewer than ten. The chain combines TRBV27 with TRBJ2-5, with D possibly called TRBD1 or TRBD2 (5 bases each). The CDR3 totals 13 residues. V lost 8 bases, J lost 5 bases, and 15 bases lay in between. Looked up from germline, CDR1 is MNHEY and CDR2 is SMNVEV (reference sequence). CDR3 loop: CASRLGVLETQYF. The DNA for the CDR3 is TGTGCCAGCCGATTGGGGGTCTTGGAGACCCAGTACTTC.

V usage is TRBV6-1 and J usage is TRBJ2-7; D gene ambiguous. Trimming left V 1 base short and J 2 bases short, with 12 bases between. This CDR3 spans 15 amino acids. Germline CDR1 and CDR2: MNHNS and SASEGT. In nucleotides, the CDR3 is TGTGCCAGCAGTGAAGAGGGAAGCTGGGCCTACGAGCAGTACTTC. It translates to CASSEEGSWAYEQYF.

This clonotype was seen only a few times. The rearrangement links TRBV28 to TRBJ1-4, with 7 positions matching TRBD1. The length of the CDR3 is 15 residues. V lost 7 bases and J lost 6; bases outside the gene matches: 11. Germline loops: CDR1 MDHEN, CDR2 SYDVKM. CDR3 region: CASKAAGTVDEKLFF. CDR3 in DNA: TGTGCCAGCAAAGCGGCCGGGACAGTGGATGAAAAACTGTTTTTT.

The J gene is TRBJ2-7, the V gene TRBV5-6; 7 bases match TRBD1. Trimming cost V 0 bases and J 2 bases; bases outside gene matches: 5. This CDR3 region has 15 residues. Germline CDR1 and CDR2: SGHDT and YYEEEE. As DNA, the CDR3 is TGTGCCAGCAGCTTGGGAGGGCAGGGGGCCTACGAGCAGTACTTC. Translated, it gives CASSLGGQGAYEQYF. Full variable domain (remainder filled in from reference TRBV5-6 and TRBJ2-7): DAGVTQSPTHLIKTRGQQVTLRCSPKSGHDTVSWYQQALGQGPQFIFQYYEEEERQRGNFPDRFSGHQFPNYSSELNVNALLLGDSALYLCASSLGGQGAYEQYFGPGTRLTVT.

The chain has TRBV20-1 and TRBJ1-5; no definite D call. This CDR3 region has 13 residues. Looked up from germline, CDR1 is DFQATT and CDR2 is SNEGSKA (reference sequence). V was shortened by 0 bases and J by 7 bases, with 10 bases between the two germline ends. For the CDR3, the DNA is TGCAGTGCTAGAGATTCTCCGGGCCAGCCCCAGCATTTT. Translating gives CSARDSPGQPQHF.

The chain couples TRBV7-9 to TRBJ2-7, with D perhaps TRBD1 or TRBD2 (5 bases each). The ends were cut back, 4 bases at V and 3 bases at J, with 13 bases in the middle. Germline CDR1 SEHNR, CDR2 FQNEAQ (reference sequence). The CDR3 is 14 residues long. CDR3 region: CASSSLGVGYEQYF. The DNA for the CDR3 is TGTGCCAGCAGCTCCCTGGGGGTTGGCTACGAGCAGTACTTC.

The rearrangement links TRBV7-2 to TRBJ1-1; 7 positions agree with TRBD1. V gave up 5 bases and J gave up 4 bases; unmatched junction bases: 7. This CDR3 spans 14 amino acids. In germline, CDR1 is SGHTA, CDR2 FQGNSA. Here the CDR3 DNA reads TGTGCCAGCAGCCCTGACAGGGTGGCCACTGAAGCTTTCTTT. Translation: CASSPDRVATEAFF. Full variable domain (remainder filled in from reference TRBV7-2 and TRBJ1-1): GAGVSQSPSNKVTEKGKDVELRCDPISGHTALYWYRQSLGQGLEFLIYFQGNSAPDKSGLPSDRFSAERTGGSVSTLTIQRTQQEDSAVYLCASSPDRVATEAFFGQGTRLTVV.

This clonotype was observed a handful of times. This chain connects TRBV5-1 to TRBJ2-3; D gene unclear. Trimming cost V 4 bases and J 1 base, with 13 bases left between them. The V gene's germline CDR1 is SGHRS and CDR2 YFSETQ. The CDR3 runs 15 residues. Here the CDR3 reads CASSVARAGTDTQYF. CDR3 in DNA: TGCGCCAGCAGCGTCGCAAGGGCGGGCACAGATACGCAGTATTTT. The full variable domain, completed using reference TRBV5-1 and TRBJ2-3, is KAGVTQTPRYLIKTRGQQVTLSCSPISGHRSVSWYQQTPGQGLQFLFEYFSETQRNKGNFPGRFSGRQFSNSRSEMNVSTLELGDSALYLCASSVARAGTDTQYFGPGTRLTVL.

The chain couples TRBV11-2 to TRBJ2-2; D is possibly TRBD2 (7 bases). The V and J ends lost 3 bases and 8 bases respectively, with 16 bases between them. This CDR3 is built from 15 residues. Germline CDR1 SGHAT, CDR2 FQNNGV. The CDR3 reads CASSFEGGASGELFF. CDR3 DNA sequence: TGTGCCAGCAGCTTTGAGGGGGGGGCCTCGGGGGAGCTGTTTTTT.

This clonotype was picked up a small number of times. The V gene is TRBV7-2, the J gene TRBJ1-1; D possibly corresponds to TRBD1 (5 bases). The ends were cut back, 1 base at V and 1 base at J, with 7 bases in the middle. From germline, CDR1 is SGHTA and CDR2 FQGNSA. CDR3 length equals 14 residues. The CDR3 loop is CASSLDGQNTEAFF. The CDR3 DNA follows: TGTGCCAGCAGCTTAGACGGACAGAACACTGAAGCTTTCTTT.

The chain joins TRBV14 to TRBJ2-7; a weak D match, TRBD1 (5 bases). The V and J ends lost 0 bases and 4 bases respectively, with 13 bases between them. CDR1 SGHDN and CDR2 FVKESK come from the germline V gene. The CDR3 is 15 residues long. CDR3 coding DNA: TGTGCCAGCAGCCAAGATTTGGCTAGGGGATACGAGCAGTACTTC. Translated, it gives CASSQDLARGYEQYF. Together with reference TRBV14 and TRBJ2-7, the CDR3 gives the full variable domain: EAGVTQFPSHSVIEKGQTVTLRCDPISGHDNLYWYRRVMGKEIKFLLHFVKESKQDESGMPNNRFLAERTGGTYSTLKVQPAELEDSGVYFCASSQDLARGYEQYFGPGTRLTVT.

Comments on this clonotype: This is likely a read error, given that the CDR3 carries no conserved phenylalanine or tryptophan at its end. The chain is built from TRBV7-8 and TRBJ2-2; D is unresolved. This CDR3 is built from 15 residues. Germline V gene sequence: CDR1 SGHVS, CDR2 FQNEAQ. Trimming stripped 7 bases from V and 1 base from J, with 13 bases between. The CDR3 nucleotides are TGTGCCAGCAACCCCCGAGGCCAGAACACCGGGGAGCTGTTTTTA. This sequence encodes CASNPRGQNTGELFL.

This clonotype occurred a few times. The rearrangement links TRBV7-3 to TRBJ2-2; D is unresolved. CDR1 SGHTA and CDR2 FQGTGA come from the germline V gene. This CDR3 has 14 residues. The V end lost 8 bases, the J end lost 0 bases, and 10 bases lay between the germline ends. The CDR3 region is CASGWRSNTGELFF. DNA of the CDR3: TGTGCCAGCGGTTGGCGGTCGAACACCGGGGAGCTGTTTTTT.

Comments on this clonotype: Germline and junction disagree at one end, which may indicate a read error. V usage is TRBV12-3 or TRBV12-4 and J usage is TRBJ2-1, with TRBD2 matching 11 bases. The CDR3 is 19 amino acids. The CDR3 here is CACSSPFSGLAVPGNEQFF. The CDR3 bases are TGTGCCTGCAGTTCCCCCTTCTCGGGACTAGCGGTCCCGGGTAATGAGCAGTTCTTC.

This chain's CDR3 is CASRSSSADTQYF. In nucleotides, the CDR3 is TGTGCCAGCAGATCCTCTAGCGCAGATACGCAGTATTTT. The chain couples TRBV7-3 to TRBJ2-3; D is possibly TRBD2 (6 bases). Trimming cost V 6 bases and J 4 bases, with 11 bases left between them. The CDR3 is 13 residues long. Germline-derived CDR1 and CDR2 are SGHTA and FQGTGA.

The chain joins TRBV9 to TRBJ1-1, with D possibly matching TRBD1 (5 bases). Germline assignment: CDR1 SGDLS and CDR2 YYNGEE. The V end was cut by 0 bases, the J end by 6 bases, with 15 bases between. This CDR3 has 15 amino acids. The DNA for the CDR3 is TGTGCCAGCAGCGTAGGAGGGACCGCCGCCTCTGAAGCTTTCTTT. Translated, it gives CASSVGGTAASEAFF.

This sequence joins TRBV18 and TRBJ1-6, with D maybe TRBD1 (6 bases). Between the trimmed V and J ends, which lost 6 bases and 4 bases, there was a span of 10 bases. There are 14 residues in the CDR3. Germline V lookup: CDR1 KGHSH, CDR2 LQKENI. The CDR3 bases are TGTGCCAGCTCCCAGGACAGATATAATTCACCCCTCCACTTT. It is translated as CASSQDRYNSPLHF.

This chain uses TRBV20-1 with TRBJ2-3, with a tentative D call TRBD2 (6 bases). V was cut by 5 bases and J by 0 bases, with 15 bases left in between. Germline CDR1 and CDR2: DFQATT and SNEGSKA (reference sequence). The CDR3 consists of 15 residues. The CDR3 is CSAFDGTRSTDTQYF. The DNA for the CDR3 is TGCAGTGCTTTCGACGGGACTCGGAGCACAGATACGCAGTATTTT.

The chain has TRBV5-4 and TRBJ2-1; 7 bases are shared with TRBD1. The CDR3 runs to 15 residues. Germline CDR1 reads SGHNT; CDR2 reads YYREEE (reference sequence). V was clipped by 5 bases and J by 3 bases; unmatched bases: 8. CDR3 in DNA: TGTGCCAGCAGGGCCGGGACAGAGGGCTACAATGAGCAGTTCTTC. This codes for CASRAGTEGYNEQFF.

This clonotype was seen many times. This chain uses TRBV5-6 with TRBJ2-1; 8 bases match TRBD1. This CDR3 has 15 residues. Germline loops: CDR1 SGHDT, CDR2 YYEEEE. Trimming at V came to 4 bases and at J to 4 bases, leaving 7 bases not matched to a gene. The CDR3 region has the DNA TGTGCCAGCAGCGATTGGGGACAGGTATACAATGAGCAGTTCTTC. It codes for CASSDWGQVYNEQFF.

The rearrangement uses TRBV5-6 and TRBJ1-1; no clear D gene. Germline V gene data show CDR1 as SGHDT and CDR2 as YYEEEE. This CDR3 contains 14 residues. V was cut by 4 bases and J by 4 bases, with 14 bases left in between. In DNA, the CDR3 is TGTGCCAGCAGCAAGGACCCCGGCGGCACTGAAGCTTTCTTT. Translated, it gives CASSKDPGGTEAFF.

This clonotype was counted only a few times. The rearrangement joins TRBV24-1 to TRBJ2-1; 13 nucleotides line up with TRBD2. Trimming cost V 7 bases and J 7 bases; bases outside gene matches: 6. Looked up from germline, CDR1 is KGHDR and CDR2 is SFDVKD. This CDR3 contains 15 residues. CDR3 protein: CATSRLAGGTNEQFF. The DNA of the CDR3 is TGTGCCACCAGCCGACTAGCGGGAGGCACTAATGAGCAGTTCTTC.

This clonotype occurred a few times. The chain combines TRBV5-1 with TRBJ2-2, with D perhaps TRBD1 or TRBD2 (6 bases each). Trimming left V 0 bases short and J 4 bases short, with 13 bases between. The CDR3 consists of 16 residues. The V gene's germline CDR1 is SGHRS and CDR2 YFSETQ. This chain's CDR3 is CASSLASGAGTGELFF. The CDR3 coding sequence is TGCGCCAGCAGCTTGGCCTCGGGGGCAGGCACCGGGGAGCTGTTTTTT.

This rearrangement joins TRBV5-1 to TRBJ2-4; D remains ambiguous. Trimming shortened V by 0 bases and J by 0 bases, and 13 bases separated the two germline ends. The CDR3 length is 17 residues. CDR1 SGHRS and CDR2 YFSETQ come from the germline V gene. CDR3 nucleotides: TGCGCCAGCAGCTTGGAGGGCGGCTCACTAGCCAAAAACATTCAGTACTTC. Translation gives CASSLEGGSLAKNIQYF. The whole variable domain, filled in from reference TRBV5-1 and TRBJ2-4, reads KAGVTQTPRYLIKTRGQQVTLSCSPISGHRSVSWYQQTPGQGLQFLFEYFSETQRNKGNFPGRFSGRQFSNSRSEMNVSTLELGDSALYLCASSLEGGSLAKNIQYFGAGTRLSVL.

The chain has TRBV9 and TRBJ2-1, with D tentatively TRBD1 (7 bases). V lost 0 bases to trimming and J lost 6 bases, with 19 bases between them. There are 17 residues in the CDR3. From germline, CDR1 is SGDLS and CDR2 YYNGEE. CDR3 sequence: CASSVGRDREVGNEQFF. DNA of the CDR3: TGTGCCAGCAGCGTAGGTAGAGACAGGGAGGTAGGCAATGAGCAGTTCTTC.

This clonotype was seen a handful of times. The V and J genes are TRBV30 and TRBJ1-2, with unresolved D. Trimming removed 6 bases from V and 0 bases from J, with 14 bases in between. This CDR3 is 14 amino acids long. Per germline, CDR1 GTSNPN and CDR2 SVGIG (reference sequence). The CDR3 coding sequence is TGTGCCTGCTCAGTAATCATTACTAACTATGGCTACACCTTC. Encoded protein: CACSVIITNYGYTF.